These 9 T cell receptor beta chains were all obtained from the same sample, sequenced in a study of CD8+ T cells in alopecia areata. Treatment described: oral pan-JAK inhibitor, 5-10 mg twice daily. Extracted RNA was reverse transcribed, and the resulting cDNA served as sequencing template. Using immunoSEQ multiplex PCR, the repertoire was profiled, and TCRdb retains in-frame clones only, with some absent. In the table there are 200,000 to 250,000 clones, around 57% of which are singletons. Sequencing used CD4+ T cells sorted from blood, obtained at week 4, from a patient treated with tofacitinib. These receptors came from a human donor with alopecia areata.

This clone turned up a few times. J is TRBJ2-5 and V is TRBV15; D gene ambiguous. The J call is in doubt because the DNA end fits TRBJ2-7 better. CDR3 length equals 13 residues. The germline V gene has CDR1 LNHNV and CDR2 YYDKDF (reference sequence). This CDR3 is CATSSDGRYEQYF. In DNA, the CDR3 is TGTGCCACCAGCTCAGACGGCCGGTACGAGCAGTACTTC.

J is TRBJ1-2 and V is TRBV13; no clear D gene. Germline V gene lookup returns CDR1 PRHDT and CDR2 FYEKMQ (reference sequence). Trimming shortened V by 5 bases and J by 5 bases, and 15 bases separated the two germline ends. CDR3 length equals 14 residues. The chain's CDR3 is CASSLATGAYGYTF. For the CDR3, the DNA is TGTGCCAGCAGCCTTGCAACGGGTGCTTATGGCTACACCTTC.

This chain uses TRBV6-6 with TRBJ1-1, with D unclear. CDR3 size: 13 residues. Germline-derived CDR1 and CDR2 are MNHNY and SVGAGI (reference sequence). With 0 bases removed from V and 12 bases from J, the gap between germline ends came to 14 bases. CDR3 protein: CASSYSIQLQTFF. The CDR3 DNA is TGTGCCAGCAGTTACTCGATTCAACTACAGACTTTCTTT.

This clone was observed a handful of times. This sequence joins TRBV29-1 and TRBJ2-1; D is possibly TRBD2 (6 bases). Germline V gene data show CDR1 as SQVTM and CDR2 as ANQGSEA. CDR3 length: 13 amino acids. V was cut by 7 bases and J by 5 bases, with 15 bases left in between. CDR3 loop: CSGSGTLDNEQFF. The CDR3 coding sequence is TGCAGCGGCTCCGGGACTCTCGACAATGAGCAGTTCTTC.

The chain uses TRBV4-1 and TRBJ1-2; no clear D. CDR1 is MGHRA, CDR2 YSYEKL, per germline. This CDR3 is built from 15 residues. V gave up 0 bases and J gave up 4 bases, with 12 bases separating them. CDR3 in DNA: TGCGCCAGCAGCCAAGAGGAGGCCATTGGCTATGGCTACACCTTC. Its protein product is CASSQEEAIGYGYTF.

DNA of the CDR3: TGTGCCAGCAGTGAAAGGGCAGGGAGCAATCAGCCCCAGCATTTT. It encodes CASSERAGSNQPQHF. V and J are TRBV2 and TRBJ1-5; a weak D match, TRBD1 (5 bases). This CDR3 is built from 15 residues. Germline lookup yields CDR1 SNHLY and CDR2 FYNNEI. The germline V and J ends were trimmed by 2 bases and 1 base, with 9 bases remaining between them.

This chain joins TRBV6-5 and TRBJ2-4; no firm D call. V gave up 7 bases and J gave up 7 bases, with 8 bases separating them. In germline, CDR1 is MNHEY, CDR2 SVGAGI. The CDR3 spans 11 residues. The DNA of the CDR3 is TGTGCCAGCAATAGGGATAACATTCAGTACTTC. It specifies CASNRDNIQYF.

The DNA for the CDR3 is TGCGCCAGCAGTGCAAATAGCAATCAGCCCCAGCATTTT. As protein: CASSANSNQPQHF. This rearrangement joins TRBV10-1 to TRBJ1-5; no clear D gene. V was clipped by 4 bases and J by 0 bases, with 4 bases between them. Germline CDR1 reads WNHNN; CDR2 reads SYGVQD (reference sequence). CDR3 length: 13 amino acids.

This clone was detected a few times. The chain carries TRBV7-9 and TRBJ1-1; D gene ambiguous. Germline V gene lookup returns CDR1 SEHNR and CDR2 FQNEAQ (reference sequence). V lost 4 bases to trimming and J lost 6 bases, with 12 bases between them. This CDR3 is 13 amino acids long. The CDR3 DNA sequence: TGTGCCAGCAGCTCTTCAGGTGAACCTGAAGCTTTCTTT. It codes for CASSSSGEPEAFF.